These T cell receptor beta chains were read from a single sample in a study of PD-1 blockade in classical Hodgkin lymphoma. Method: immunoSEQ multiplex PCR; TCRdb's copy keeps in-frame clones and lacks some. The repertoire consists of 95,000 to 120,000 clones, with nearly 90% occurring once and the leading ten covering nearly 20%. The sample here was peripheral blood mononuclear cells (PBMCs), taken before the second cycle of nivolumab. All receptors come from a human donor with classical Hodgkin lymphoma. CDR3s include the opening cysteine and the closing phenylalanine or tryptophan. Each record gives: V gene, J gene, CDR3 protein.

v_call: TRBV6-1; j_call: TRBJ2-4; cdr3_aa: CASSRDSALQYF
v_call: TRBV18; j_call: TRBJ2-7; cdr3_aa: CASSPRDRVGEQYF
v_call: TRBV2; j_call: TRBJ2-2; cdr3_aa: CASSLERMNTGELFF
v_call: TRBV10-3; j_call: TRBJ2-7; cdr3_aa: CAISERGLALYEQYF
v_call: TRBV4-1; j_call: TRBJ2-7; cdr3_aa: CASSRQDNPSYEQYF
v_call: TRBV19; j_call: TRBJ2-7; cdr3_aa: CASSIGVRGLIEQYF
v_call: TRBV5-1; j_call: TRBJ2-5; cdr3_aa: CASSNTGAQETQYF
v_call: TRBV4-2; j_call: TRBJ1-1; cdr3_aa: CASSRQGNTEAFF
v_call: TRBV6-1; j_call: TRBJ2-7; cdr3_aa: CASSESGRGDYEQYF
v_call: TRBV28; j_call: TRBJ1-5; cdr3_aa: CASSSPDSTEYRVSNQPQHF
v_call: TRBV7-2; j_call: TRBJ2-3; cdr3_aa: CASSPGPSQDTQYF
v_call: TRBV15; j_call: TRBJ2-7; cdr3_aa: CATSRDRTGLATYEQYF
v_call: TRBV11-2; j_call: TRBJ2-1; cdr3_aa: CASSLRDSLGNEQFF
v_call: TRBV5-6; j_call: TRBJ2-5; cdr3_aa: CASSFSGSGETQYF
v_call: TRBV4-1; j_call: TRBJ1-5; cdr3_aa: CASSLPTGGQPQHF
v_call: TRBV10-1; j_call: TRBJ2-7; cdr3_aa: CASSALGQGGEQYF
v_call: TRBV6-5; j_call: TRBJ2-7; cdr3_aa: CASSYSSVSGSSEQYF
v_call: TRBV10-3; j_call: TRBJ2-7; cdr3_aa: CAISEQREPYEQYF
v_call: TRBV5-1; j_call: TRBJ2-2; cdr3_aa: CASSLWGANTGELFF
v_call: TRBV18; j_call: TRBJ2-2; cdr3_aa: CASSPGTSGRYGELFF
v_call: TRBV6-5; j_call: TRBJ2-7; cdr3_aa: CATTEGPGTKQYF
v_call: TRBV7-9; j_call: TRBJ2-3; cdr3_aa: CASSNSVGLSTDTQYF
v_call: TRBV4-1; j_call: TRBJ2-7; cdr3_aa: CASSQEAPLLAGACEQYF
v_call: TRBV5-1; j_call: TRBJ2-3; cdr3_aa: CASSGGGPTDTQYF
v_call: TRBV27; j_call: TRBJ2-7; cdr3_aa: CASSSPVLAGGPHEQYF
v_call: TRBV6-5; j_call: TRBJ1-5; cdr3_aa: CASSYVNANQPQHF
v_call: TRBV7-9; j_call: TRBJ2-7; cdr3_aa: CASSQVGAGRGVSDEQYF
v_call: TRBV2; j_call: TRBJ1-5; cdr3_aa: CASSAGHQIQPQHF
v_call: TRBV27; j_call: TRBJ1-2; cdr3_aa: CASSFRVSGPNRFYGYTF
v_call: TRBV19; j_call: TRBJ2-7; cdr3_aa: CASKGVTYEQYF
v_call: TRBV19; j_call: TRBJ2-7; cdr3_aa: CASSIGTGGSIYEQYF
v_call: TRBV28; j_call: TRBJ1-5; cdr3_aa: CASSLSPLAHNQPQHF
v_call: TRBV7-2; j_call: TRBJ2-1; cdr3_aa: CASSPGTSRLNEQFF
v_call: TRBV6-5; j_call: TRBJ2-7; cdr3_aa: CASSYSGVGAYEQYF
v_call: TRBV29-1; j_call: TRBJ1-1; cdr3_aa: CSVSREMNTEAFF
v_call: TRBV5-1; j_call: TRBJ1-1; cdr3_aa: CASSLILSAMNTEAFF
v_call: TRBV6-5; j_call: TRBJ2-1; cdr3_aa: CASSYLQGASQQFF
v_call: TRBV18; j_call: TRBJ2-3; cdr3_aa: CASSPLAGGADTQYF
v_call: TRBV5-1; j_call: TRBJ1-2; cdr3_aa: CASSLSGTGNYGYTF
v_call: TRBV27; j_call: TRBJ2-1; cdr3_aa: CASSFSAYREQFF
v_call: TRBV27; j_call: TRBJ2-7; cdr3_aa: CASSFRSTYSYEQYF
v_call: TRBV7-6; j_call: TRBJ2-7; cdr3_aa: CASSLADAFGEQYF
v_call: TRBV5-1; j_call: TRBJ1-1; cdr3_aa: CASSDTGGTTEAFF
v_call: TRBV29-1; j_call: TRBJ2-1; cdr3_aa: CSGRGGSYNEQFF